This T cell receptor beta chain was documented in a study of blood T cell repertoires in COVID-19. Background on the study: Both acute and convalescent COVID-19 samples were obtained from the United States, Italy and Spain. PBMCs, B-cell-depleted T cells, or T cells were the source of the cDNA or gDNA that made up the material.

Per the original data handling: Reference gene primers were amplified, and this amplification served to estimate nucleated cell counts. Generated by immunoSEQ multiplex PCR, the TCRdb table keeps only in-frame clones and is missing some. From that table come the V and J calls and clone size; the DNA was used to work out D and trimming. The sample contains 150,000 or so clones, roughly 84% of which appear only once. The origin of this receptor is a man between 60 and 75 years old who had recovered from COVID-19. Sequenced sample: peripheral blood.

The CDR3 nucleotides read TGTGCCAGCAGCCAAGGGACAGGGAGGATTTATGGCTACACCTTC. Translation gives CASSQGTGRIYGYTF. The chain has TRBV3-1 (or the pseudogene TRBV3-2) and TRBJ1-2; 8 nucleotides agree with TRBD1. With 1 base clipped from V and 5 bases from J, the junction kept 6 bases outside the gene matches. The CDR3 is 15 residues long. Germline V CDR1 and CDR2: LGHDT, YNNKEL (reference sequence).